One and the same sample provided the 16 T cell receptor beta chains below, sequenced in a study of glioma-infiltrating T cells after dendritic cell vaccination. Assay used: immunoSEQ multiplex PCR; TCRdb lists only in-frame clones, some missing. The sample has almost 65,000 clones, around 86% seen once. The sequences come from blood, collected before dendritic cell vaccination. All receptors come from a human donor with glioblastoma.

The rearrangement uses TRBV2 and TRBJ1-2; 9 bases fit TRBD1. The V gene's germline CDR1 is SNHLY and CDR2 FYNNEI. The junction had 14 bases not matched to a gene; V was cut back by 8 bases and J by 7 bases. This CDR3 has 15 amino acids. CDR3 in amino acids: CASDRDRVNPRGYTF. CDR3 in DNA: TGTGCCAGCGACCGGGACAGGGTTAACCCCCGTGGCTACACCTTC.

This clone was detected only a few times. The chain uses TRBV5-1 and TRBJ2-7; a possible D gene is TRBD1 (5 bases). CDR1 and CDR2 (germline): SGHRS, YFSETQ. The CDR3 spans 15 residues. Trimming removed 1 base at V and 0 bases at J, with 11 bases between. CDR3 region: CASSLRGSDSYEQYF. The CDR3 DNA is TGCGCCAGCAGCTTGAGGGGATCCGACTCCTACGAGCAGTACTTC.

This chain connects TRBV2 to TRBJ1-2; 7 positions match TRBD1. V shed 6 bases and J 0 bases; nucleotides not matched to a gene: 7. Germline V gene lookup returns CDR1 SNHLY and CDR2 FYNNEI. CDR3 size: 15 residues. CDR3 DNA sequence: TGTGCCAGCAGCAAGGGGACAGAGACTAACTATGGCTACACCTTC. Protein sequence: CASSKGTETNYGYTF.

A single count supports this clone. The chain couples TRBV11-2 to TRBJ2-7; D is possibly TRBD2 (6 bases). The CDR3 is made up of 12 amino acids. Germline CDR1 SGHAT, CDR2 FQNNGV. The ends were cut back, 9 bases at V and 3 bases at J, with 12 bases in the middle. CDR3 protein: CASLGGVYEQYF. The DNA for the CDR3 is TGTGCCAGTCTCGGGGGAGTCTACGAGCAGTACTTC. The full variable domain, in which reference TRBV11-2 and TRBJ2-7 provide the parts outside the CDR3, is EAGVAQSPRYKIIEKRQSVAFWCNPISGHATLYWYQQILGQGPKLLIQFQNNGVVDDSQLPKDRFSAERLKGVDSTLKIQPAKLEDSAVYLCASLGGVYEQYFGPGTRLTVT.

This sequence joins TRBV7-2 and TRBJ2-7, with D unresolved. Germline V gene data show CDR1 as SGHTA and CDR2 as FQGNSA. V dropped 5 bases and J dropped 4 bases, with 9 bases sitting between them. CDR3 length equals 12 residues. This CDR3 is CASSRLGYEQYF. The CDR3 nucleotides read TGTGCCAGCAGCCGCCTAGGATACGAGCAGTACTTC. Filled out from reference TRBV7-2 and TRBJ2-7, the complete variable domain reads GAGVSQSPSNKVTEKGKDVELRCDPISGHTALYWYRQSLGQGLEFLIYFQGNSAPDKSGLPSDRFSAERTGGSVSTLTIQRTQQEDSAVYLCASSRLGYEQYFGPGTRLTVT.

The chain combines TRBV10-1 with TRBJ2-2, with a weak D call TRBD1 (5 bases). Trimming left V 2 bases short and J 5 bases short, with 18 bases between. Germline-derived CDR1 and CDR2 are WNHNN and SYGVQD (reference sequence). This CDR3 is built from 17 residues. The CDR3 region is CASSETWTWADTGELFF. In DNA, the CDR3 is TGCGCCAGCAGTGAGACCTGGACATGGGCCGATACCGGGGAGCTGTTTTTT.

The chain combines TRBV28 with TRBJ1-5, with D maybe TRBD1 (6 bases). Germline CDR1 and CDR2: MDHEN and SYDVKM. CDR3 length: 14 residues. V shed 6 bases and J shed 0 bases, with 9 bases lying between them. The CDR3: CASRTGISNQPQHF. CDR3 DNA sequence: TGTGCCAGCAGGACAGGTATTAGCAATCAGCCCCAGCATTTT. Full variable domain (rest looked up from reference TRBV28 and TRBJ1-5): DVKVTQSSRYLVKRTGEKVFLECVQDMDHENMFWYRQDPGLGLRLIYFSYDVKMKEKGDIPEGYSVSREKKERFSLILESASTNQTSMYLCASRTGISNQPQHFGDGTRLSIL.

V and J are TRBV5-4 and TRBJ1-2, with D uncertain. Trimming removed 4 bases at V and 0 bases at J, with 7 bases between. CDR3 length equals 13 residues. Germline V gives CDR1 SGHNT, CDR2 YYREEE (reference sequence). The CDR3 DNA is TGTGCCAGCAGCCCGATAGCTAACTATGGCTACACCTTC. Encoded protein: CASSPIANYGYTF.

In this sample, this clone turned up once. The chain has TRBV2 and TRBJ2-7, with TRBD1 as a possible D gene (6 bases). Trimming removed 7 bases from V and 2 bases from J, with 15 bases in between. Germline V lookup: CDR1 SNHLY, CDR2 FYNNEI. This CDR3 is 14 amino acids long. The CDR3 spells CASTPRQETYEQYF. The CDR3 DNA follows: TGTGCCAGCACCCCCAGACAGGAGACCTACGAGCAGTACTTC.

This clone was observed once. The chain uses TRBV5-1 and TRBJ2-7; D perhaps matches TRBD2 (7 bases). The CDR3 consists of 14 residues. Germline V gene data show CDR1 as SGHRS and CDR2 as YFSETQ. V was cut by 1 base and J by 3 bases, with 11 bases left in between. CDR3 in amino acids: CASSLRGAGYEQYF. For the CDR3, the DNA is TGCGCCAGCAGCTTGCGGGGGGCGGGCTACGAGCAGTACTTC.

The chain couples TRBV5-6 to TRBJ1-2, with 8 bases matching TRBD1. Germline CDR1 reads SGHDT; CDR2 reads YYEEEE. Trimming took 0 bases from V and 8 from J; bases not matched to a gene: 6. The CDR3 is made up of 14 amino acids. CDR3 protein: CASSLGGQGKGYTF. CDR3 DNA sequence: TGTGCCAGCAGCTTGGGTGGACAGGGCAAGGGCTACACCTTC.

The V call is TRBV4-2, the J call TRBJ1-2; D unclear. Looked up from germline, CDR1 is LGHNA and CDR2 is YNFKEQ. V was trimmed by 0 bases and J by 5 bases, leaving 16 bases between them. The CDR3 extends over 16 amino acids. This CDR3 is CASSQDVRVVWYGYTF. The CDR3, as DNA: TGTGCCAGCAGCCAAGATGTTCGGGTAGTCTGGTATGGCTACACCTTC.

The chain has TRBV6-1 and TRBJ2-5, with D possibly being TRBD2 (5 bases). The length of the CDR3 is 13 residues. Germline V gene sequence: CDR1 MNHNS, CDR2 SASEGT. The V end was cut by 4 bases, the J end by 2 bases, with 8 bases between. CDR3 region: CASSARGQETQYF. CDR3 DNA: TGTGCCAGCAGTGCCCGAGGGCAAGAGACCCAGTACTTC.

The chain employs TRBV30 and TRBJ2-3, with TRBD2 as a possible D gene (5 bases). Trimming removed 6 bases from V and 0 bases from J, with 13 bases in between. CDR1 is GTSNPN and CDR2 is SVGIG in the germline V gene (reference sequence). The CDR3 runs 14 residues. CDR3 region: CACTASLSTDTQYF. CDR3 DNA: TGTGCCTGTACTGCTAGCTTGAGCACAGATACGCAGTATTTT.

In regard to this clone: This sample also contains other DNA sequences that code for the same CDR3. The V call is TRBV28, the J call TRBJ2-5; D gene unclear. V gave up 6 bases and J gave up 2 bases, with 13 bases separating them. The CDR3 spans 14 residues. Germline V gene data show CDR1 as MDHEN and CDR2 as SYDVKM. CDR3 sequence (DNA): TGTGCCAGCAGCCCCCTGGCTAGACAAGAGACCCAGTACTTC. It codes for CASSPLARQETQYF.

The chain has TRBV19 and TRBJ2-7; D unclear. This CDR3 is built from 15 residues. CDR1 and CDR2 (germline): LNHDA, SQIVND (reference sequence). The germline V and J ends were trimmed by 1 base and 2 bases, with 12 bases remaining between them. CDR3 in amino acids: CASSIGMYTAYEQYF. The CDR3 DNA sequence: TGTGCCAGTAGTATAGGAATGTACACCGCCTACGAGCAGTACTTC.